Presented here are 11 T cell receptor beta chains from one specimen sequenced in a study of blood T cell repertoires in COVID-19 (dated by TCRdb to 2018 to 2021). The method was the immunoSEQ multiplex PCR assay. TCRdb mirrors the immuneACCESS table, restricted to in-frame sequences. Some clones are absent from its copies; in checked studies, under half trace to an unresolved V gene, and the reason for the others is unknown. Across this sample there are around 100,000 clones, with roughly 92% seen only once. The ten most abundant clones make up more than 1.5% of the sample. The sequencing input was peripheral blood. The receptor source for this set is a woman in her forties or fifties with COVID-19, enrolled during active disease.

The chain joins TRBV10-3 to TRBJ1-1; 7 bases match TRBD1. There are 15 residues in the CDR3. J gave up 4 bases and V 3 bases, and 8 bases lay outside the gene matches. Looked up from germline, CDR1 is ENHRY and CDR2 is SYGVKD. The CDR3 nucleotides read TGTGCCATCAGTGACCTACAGGGGACCTCCACTGAAGCTTTCTTT. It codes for CAISDLQGTSTEAFF.

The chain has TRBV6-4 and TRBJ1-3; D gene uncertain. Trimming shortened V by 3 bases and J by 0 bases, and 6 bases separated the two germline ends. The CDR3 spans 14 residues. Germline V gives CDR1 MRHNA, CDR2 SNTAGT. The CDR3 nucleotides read TGTGCCAGCAGTGAACAGCCCTCTGGAAACACCATATATTTT. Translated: CASSEQPSGNTIYF.

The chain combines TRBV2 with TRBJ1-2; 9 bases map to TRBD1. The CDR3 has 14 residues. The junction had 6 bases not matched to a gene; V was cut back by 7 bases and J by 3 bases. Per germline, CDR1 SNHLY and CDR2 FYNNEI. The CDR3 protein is CASIRDRDHYGYTF. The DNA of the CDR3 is TGTGCCAGCATTCGGGACAGGGATCACTATGGCTACACCTTC.

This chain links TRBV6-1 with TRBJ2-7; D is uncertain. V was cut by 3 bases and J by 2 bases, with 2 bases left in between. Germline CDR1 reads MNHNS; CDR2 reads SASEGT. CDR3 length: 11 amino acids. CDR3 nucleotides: TGTGCCAGCAGTGACACCTACGAGCAGTACGTC. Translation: CASSDTYEQYV.

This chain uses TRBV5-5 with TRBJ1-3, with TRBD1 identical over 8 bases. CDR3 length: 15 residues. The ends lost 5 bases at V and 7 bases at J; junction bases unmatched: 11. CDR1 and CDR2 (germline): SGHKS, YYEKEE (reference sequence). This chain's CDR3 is CASSSHRGLANTIYF. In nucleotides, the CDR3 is TGTGCCAGCAGTTCACACAGGGGGTTAGCGAACACCATATATTTT.

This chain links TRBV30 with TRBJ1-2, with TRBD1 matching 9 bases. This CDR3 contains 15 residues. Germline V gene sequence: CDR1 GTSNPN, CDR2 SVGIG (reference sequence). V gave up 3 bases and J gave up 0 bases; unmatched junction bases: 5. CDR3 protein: CAWRRGTGTNYGYTF. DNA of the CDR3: TGTGCCTGGAGGAGAGGGACAGGGACTAACTATGGCTACACCTTC.

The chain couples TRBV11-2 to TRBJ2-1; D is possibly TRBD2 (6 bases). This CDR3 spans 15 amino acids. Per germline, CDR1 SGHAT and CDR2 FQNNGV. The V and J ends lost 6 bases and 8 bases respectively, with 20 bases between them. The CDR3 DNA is TGTGCCAGCAGGCAGGTGGGACTCACCGCATATGAGCAGTTCTTC. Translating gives CASRQVGLTAYEQFF.

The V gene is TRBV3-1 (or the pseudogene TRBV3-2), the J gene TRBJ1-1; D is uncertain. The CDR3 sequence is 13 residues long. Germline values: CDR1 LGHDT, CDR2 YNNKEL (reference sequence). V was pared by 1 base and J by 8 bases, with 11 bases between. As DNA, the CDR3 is TGTGCCAGCAGCCAAGGGCGGACTTCGGAAGCTTTCTTT. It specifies CASSQGRTSEAFF.

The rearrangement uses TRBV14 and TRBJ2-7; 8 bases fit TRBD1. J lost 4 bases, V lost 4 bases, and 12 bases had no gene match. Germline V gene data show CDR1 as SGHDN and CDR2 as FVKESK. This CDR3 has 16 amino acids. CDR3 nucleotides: TGTGCCAGCAGCCTGGACCAGGGGGCGCGTCCTTACGAGCAGTACTTC. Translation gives CASSLDQGARPYEQYF.

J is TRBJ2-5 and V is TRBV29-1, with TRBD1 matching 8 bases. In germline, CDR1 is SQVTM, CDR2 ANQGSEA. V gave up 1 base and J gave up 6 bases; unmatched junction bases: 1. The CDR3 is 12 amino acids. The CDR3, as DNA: TGCAGCGTTGAAGGGACAGGGAAGACCCAGTACTTC. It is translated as CSVEGTGKTQYF.

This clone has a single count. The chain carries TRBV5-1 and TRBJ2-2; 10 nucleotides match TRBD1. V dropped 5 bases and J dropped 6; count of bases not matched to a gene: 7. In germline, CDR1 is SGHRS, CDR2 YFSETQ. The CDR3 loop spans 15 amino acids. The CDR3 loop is CASREGQGNSGELFF. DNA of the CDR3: TGCGCCAGCAGGGAGGGACAGGGGAATTCCGGGGAGCTGTTTTTT.